This TCR beta chain is drawn from a study of Ad26.COV2.S vaccination and SARS-CoV-2 variants. Study conclusions and caveats: Breadth of non-spike TCRs did not differ between vaccinees and placebo recipients.

In regard to this clone: Its antigen is undetermined.

Regarding treatment: about 20 received Ad26.COV2.S at low or high dose, single or two shots; roughly five received placebo; per-sample allocation not given. Sampling took place 63 days after the first vaccine or placebo injection. Produced via immunoSEQ multiplex PCR; TCRdb's table is partial and in-frame only. Altogether under 250,000 clones are present, around 85% being singletons, with the ten largest covering less than 3.5%. The input for sequencing was peripheral blood, taken in a trial of Ad26.COV2.S vaccine versus placebo. The TCR originated in a person aged 18-65 years who received the Ad26.COV2.S COVID-19 vaccine or a placebo.

The CDR3 DNA is TGTGCCAGCAGCCAACTGACAGGGGTGGCAGAGACCCAGTACTTC. Its translation: CASSQLTGVAETQYF. The genes are TRBV4-2 and TRBJ2-5; 8 nucleotides align to TRBD1. The CDR3 runs 15 residues. Germline V gene sequence: CDR1 LGHNA, CDR2 YNFKEQ. V was pared by 2 bases and J by 4 bases, with 6 bases of the junction left unmatched.